This TCR beta chain was obtained from a study of tumor-infiltrating lymphocytes in glioblastoma multiforme. TCR beta libraries were built from RNA through three nested multiplex PCR rounds using modified ARM-PCR. TCRB cDNA was made from approximately 550 ng total RNA. One entry per CDR3 protein, called by TCRdb with MiXCR from the multiplex PCR reads. Of more than 10,000 distinct CDR3 sequences in the sample, 60% to 75% were seen once. Trimming cost V 7 bases and J 8 bases; bases outside gene matches: 16. This CDR3 is 17 amino acids long. Per the germline V gene, CDR1 is MGHDK and CDR2 is SYGVNS. As regards this clonotype: No antigen is known for it.

Findings of the study overall: Detected clone frequencies may not reflect cell counts, being RNA-based.

Sequencing was done on a sample of brain tumor tissue. The origin of this receptor is a male donor with glioblastoma. This rearrangement joins TRBV25-1 to TRBJ2-5; 13 nucleotides line up with TRBD2. CDR3 in amino acids: CASMGTSGRASEETQYF. The CDR3 coding sequence is TGTGCCAGCATGGGTACTAGCGGGAGGGCCTCTGAGGAAACCCAGTACTTC.